This is a list of T cell receptor beta chains from one sample in a study of regulatory T cells in long-lasting Graves disease. In TCRdb, the multiplex PCR reads were re-called with MiXCR into one record per CDR3 protein. Of about 450,000 distinct CDR3 sequences listed, 12% to 15% are singletons. The sample was also linked to a second study, of T cells in Graves' hyperthyroidism and ophthalmopathy.

The source was peripheral blood mononuclear cells (PBMCs), collected at new diagnosis, from a patient treated with antithyroid drugs. These receptors all come from a woman between 45 and 60 years old with Graves disease. CDR3s include the opening cysteine and the closing phenylalanine or tryptophan. D genes are given only for firm matches. Part of the rows lack a size; the others show once, few, many or a class for expanded clones.

v_gene: TRBV20-1; abundance: few; d_gene: NA; j_gene: TRBJ2-1; len: 14; CDR3aa: CSARDWALLNEQFF; CDR3nt: TGCAGTGCTAGAGATTGGGCACTCCTAAATGAGCAGTTCTTC
v_gene: TRBV7-2; abundance: NA; d_gene: NA; j_gene: TRBJ1-2; len: 15; CDR3aa: CASSPIGGANYGYTF; CDR3nt: TGTGCCAGCAGCCCCATCGGGGGCGCTAACTATGGCTACACCTTC
v_gene: TRBV27; abundance: NA; d_gene: NA; j_gene: TRBJ1-5; len: 15; CDR3aa: CASSLKAGGNQPQHF; CDR3nt: TGTGCCAGCAGTTTAAAGGCAGGGGGCAATCAGCCCCAGCATTTT
v_gene: TRBV19; abundance: NA; d_gene: TRBD2; j_gene: TRBJ2-2; len: 16; CDR3aa: CASRPVGSGSTGELFF; CDR3nt: TGTGCCAGTAGACCGGTGGGTAGCGGGAGTACCGGGGAGCTGTTTTTT
v_gene: TRBV29-1; abundance: many; d_gene: TRBD1; j_gene: TRBJ2-7; len: 12; CDR3aa: CSVAGTEGEQYF; CDR3nt: TGCAGCGTCGCCGGGACAGAGGGCGAGCAGTACTTC
v_gene: TRBV9; abundance: few; d_gene: TRBD2; j_gene: TRBJ2-6; len: 19; CDR3aa: CASSLRGTSLQSGANVLTF; CDR3nt: TGTGCCAGCAGCCTGCGGGGGACTAGCCTCCAATCTGGGGCCAACGTCCTGACTTTC
v_gene: TRBV20-1; abundance: few; d_gene: NA; j_gene: TRBJ1-3; len: 12; CDR3aa: CSARPHGNTIYF; CDR3nt: TGCAGTGCCAGACCTCATGGAAACACCATATATTTT
v_gene: TRBV5-1; abundance: NA; d_gene: TRBD1; j_gene: TRBJ2-5; len: 14; CDR3aa: CASSSQGDQETQYF; CDR3nt: TGCGCCAGCAGCTCGCAGGGGGACCAAGAGACCCAGTACTTC
v_gene: TRBV7-9; abundance: few; d_gene: NA; j_gene: TRBJ2-1; len: 18; CDR3aa: CASSLLYYGTNNNNEQFF; CDR3nt: TGTGCCAGCAGCTTACTTTACTATGGGACCAATAACAACAATGAGCAGTTCTTC
v_gene: TRBV27; abundance: NA; d_gene: TRBD1; j_gene: TRBJ2-6; len: 16; CDR3aa: CASSLDRGTGANVLTF; CDR3nt: TGTGCCAGCAGTTTAGACAGGGGGACCGGGGCCAACGTCCTGACTTTC
v_gene: TRBV12-5; abundance: many; d_gene: NA; j_gene: TRBJ1-1; len: 15; CDR3aa: CASGLAGLRNTEAFF; CDR3nt: TGTGCTAGTGGTTTGGCGGGACTTAGGAACACTGAAGCTTTCTTT
v_gene: TRBV2; abundance: many; d_gene: TRBD2; j_gene: TRBJ2-1; len: 15; CDR3aa: CASSGTSGINNEQFF; CDR3nt: TGTGCCAGCAGTGGGACTAGCGGGATAAACAATGAGCAGTTCTTC
v_gene: TRBV19; abundance: few; d_gene: NA; j_gene: TRBJ1-1; len: 14; CDR3aa: CASSISGGQTEAFF; CDR3nt: TGTGCCAGTAGTATATCAGGCGGACAGACTGAAGCTTTCTTT
v_gene: TRBV6-5; abundance: many; d_gene: TRBD2; j_gene: TRBJ2-1; len: 21; CDR3aa: CASSYDQRLAGGLSSYNEQFF; CDR3nt: TGTGCCAGCAGTTATGACCAAAGACTAGCGGGAGGCCTAAGCTCCTACAATGAGCAGTTCTTC
v_gene: TRBV4-1; abundance: many; d_gene: NA; j_gene: TRBJ1-1; len: 13; CDR3aa: CASSQVGVTEAFF; CDR3nt: TGCGCCAGCAGCCAAGTTGGGGTGACTGAAGCTTTCTTT
v_gene: TRBV6-1; abundance: many; d_gene: TRBD1; j_gene: TRBJ2-7; len: 14; CDR3aa: CASSRQGSSYEQYF; CDR3nt: TGTGCCAGCAGTCGACAGGGTAGCTCCTACGAGCAGTACTTC
v_gene: TRBV7-2; abundance: NA; d_gene: NA; j_gene: TRBJ1-5; len: 15; CDR3aa: CASSSGGGRSQPQHF; CDR3nt: TGTGCCAGCAGCTCCGGTGGGGGCAGGTCTCAGCCCCAGCATTTT
v_gene: TRBV25-1; abundance: NA; d_gene: TRBD1; j_gene: TRBJ2-7; len: 17; CDR3aa: CASSDPRTGVGIYEQYF; CDR3nt: TGTGCCAGCAGTGATCCTAGAACAGGGGTCGGAATCTACGAGCAGTACTTC
v_gene: TRBV29-1; abundance: few; d_gene: NA; j_gene: TRBJ2-7; len: 13; CDR3aa: CSHTGENSYEQYF; CDR3nt: TGCAGCCACACTGGGGAGAACTCCTACGAGCAGTACTTC
v_gene: TRBV27; abundance: NA; d_gene: NA; j_gene: TRBJ1-1; len: 14; CDR3aa: CASSSDRLNTEAFF; CDR3nt: TGTGCCAGCAGTTCAGACAGGTTGAACACTGAAGCTTTCTTT
v_gene: TRBV5-1; abundance: few; d_gene: NA; j_gene: TRBJ1-2; len: 14; CDR3aa: CASSLSDTNYGYTF; CDR3nt: TGCGCCAGCAGCTTATCAGACACTAACTATGGCTACACCTTC
v_gene: TRBV7-8; abundance: NA; d_gene: TRBD2; j_gene: TRBJ2-1; len: 15; CDR3aa: CASSAAGASYNEQFF; CDR3nt: TGTGCCAGCAGCGCAGCGGGAGCGTCCTACAATGAGCAGTTCTTC